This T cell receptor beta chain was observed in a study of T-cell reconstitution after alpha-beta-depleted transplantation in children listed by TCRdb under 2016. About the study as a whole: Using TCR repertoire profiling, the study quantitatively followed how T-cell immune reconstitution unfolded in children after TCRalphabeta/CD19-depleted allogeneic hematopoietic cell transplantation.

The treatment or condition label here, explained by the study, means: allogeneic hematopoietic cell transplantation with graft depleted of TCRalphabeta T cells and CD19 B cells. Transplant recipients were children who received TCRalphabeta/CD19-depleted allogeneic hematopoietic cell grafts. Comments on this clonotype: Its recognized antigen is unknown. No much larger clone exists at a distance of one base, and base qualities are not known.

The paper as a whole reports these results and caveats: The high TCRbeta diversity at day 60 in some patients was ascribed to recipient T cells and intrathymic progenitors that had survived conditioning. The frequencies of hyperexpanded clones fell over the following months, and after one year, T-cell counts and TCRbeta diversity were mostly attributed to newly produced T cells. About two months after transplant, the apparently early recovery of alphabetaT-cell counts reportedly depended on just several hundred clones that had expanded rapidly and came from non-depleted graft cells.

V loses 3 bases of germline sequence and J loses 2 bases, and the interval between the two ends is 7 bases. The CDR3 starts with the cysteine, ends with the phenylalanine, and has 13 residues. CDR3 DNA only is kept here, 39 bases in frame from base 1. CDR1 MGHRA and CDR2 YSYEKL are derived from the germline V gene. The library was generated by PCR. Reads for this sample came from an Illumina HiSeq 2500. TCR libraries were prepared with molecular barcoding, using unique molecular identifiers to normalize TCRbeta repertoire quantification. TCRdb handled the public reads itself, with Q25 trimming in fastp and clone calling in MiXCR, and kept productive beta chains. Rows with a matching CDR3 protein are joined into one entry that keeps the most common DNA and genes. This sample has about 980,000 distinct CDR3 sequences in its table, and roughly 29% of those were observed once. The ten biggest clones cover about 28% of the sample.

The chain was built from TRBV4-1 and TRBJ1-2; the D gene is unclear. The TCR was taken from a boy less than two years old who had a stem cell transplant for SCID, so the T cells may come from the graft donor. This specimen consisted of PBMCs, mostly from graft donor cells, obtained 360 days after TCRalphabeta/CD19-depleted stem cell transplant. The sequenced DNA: TGCGCCAGCAGCCAGGCCCAGAACTATGGCTACACCTTC. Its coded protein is CASSQAQNYGYTF.